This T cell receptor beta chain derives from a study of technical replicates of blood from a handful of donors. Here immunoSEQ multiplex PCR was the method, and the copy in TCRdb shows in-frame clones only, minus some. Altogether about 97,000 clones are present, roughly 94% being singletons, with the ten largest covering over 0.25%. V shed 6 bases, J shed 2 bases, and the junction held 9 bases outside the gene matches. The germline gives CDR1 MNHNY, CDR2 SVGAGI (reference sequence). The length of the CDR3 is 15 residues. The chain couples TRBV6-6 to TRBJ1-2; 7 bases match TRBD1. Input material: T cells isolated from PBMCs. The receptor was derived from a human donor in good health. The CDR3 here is CASRPRQGQNYGYTF. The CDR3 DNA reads TGTGCCAGCAGGCCGAGACAGGGCCAAAACTATGGCTACACCTTC.